This T cell receptor (beta chain) was found in a study of blood T cell repertoires in COVID-19 (dated by TCRdb to the early 2020s). With respect to the entire study: Collaborator samples came from the United States, Italy and Spain and covered acute and convalescent phases of COVID-19. The material from the prospective study consisted of cDNA or gDNA derived from T cells, B-cell-depleted T cells, or PBMCs. Deeply sampled blood TCRbeta repertoires from subjects exposed to, actively infected with, or recovered from COVID-19 were included in the dataset. A freely available public database, intended as a resource for researchers studying the immune response to SARS-CoV-2, is where the repertoires were released. Samples came from the ongoing ImmuneRACE study (first 160 participants) plus 1,254 subjects from 6 global collaborators. A de-identified subject ID, COVID-19 status, age in years and sex were almost always included in the sample metadata. Where available, HLA class I and class II types were obtained from metadata supplied by the sample provider rather than from assay-based typing. General conclusions and limits of the study: The quantity of clinical and demographic metadata differed by source and by participant and was supplied without curation.

Participants in the prospective study were enrolled through a virtual design, were aged about 18 to 90 years, and lived in roughly 25 United States geographic areas. Cohort assignment in the prospective study relied on participant-reported clinical history from a screening survey and a study questionnaire. Recovered participants in ImmuneRACE Cohort 3 were defined as having two consecutive negative NP/OP PCR tests, clearance from a healthcare professional, or resolution of symptoms. In the prospective study, mobile phlebotomists collected whole blood, serum and a nasopharyngeal or oropharyngeal swab from each participant. Additional blood draws and questionnaires over an approximately two-month period could optionally be provided by prospective study participants. Before DNA extraction, blood samples from the prospective study were shipped at room temperature or frozen. Concerning this clone: The specificity of this receptor is unknown. Qualities for individual bases were not recorded, and no much larger clone is one base off.

TCRbeta CDR3 regions were amplified from genomic DNA by means of the immunoSEQ Assay, a bias-controlled multiplex PCR. As for the authors' bioinformatics: The number of nucleated cells in each sample was estimated by amplification of reference gene primers within the assay. Sequence reads were collapsed and filtered to measure the absolute abundance of every unique TCRbeta CDR3 rearrangement. For each sample, productive Simpson clonality was calculated as the square root of Simpson's diversity index over productive rearrangements. The clones in this table, taken by TCRdb from immuneACCESS, are in-frame only. Not every clone is retained; where verified, under half of the shortfall comes from an unresolved V gene, and the cause of the rest is unknown. The DNA was the basis for D and trimming; V, J and clone size are from that table. The sample includes a few hundred thousand clones, with about 88% observed a single time. Around 1.6% of the sample lies in the top ten.

CDR1 and CDR2 are drawn from the germline V gene (reference sequence): DFQATT, SNEGSKA. Taken from cysteine to phenylalanine, the CDR3 has 11 residues. The kept DNA is CDR3 alone, 33 bases in frame from the first base. The sequencing sample was made of PBMCs or T cells enriched from blood (not recorded which). The sequence derives from a woman between 50 and 59 years old who had recovered from COVID-19. Rearrangement joined TRBV20-1 to TRBJ1-1, with the identity of the D gene unclear. The DNA reads as follows: TGCAGACGGGTCACTGGCACTGAAGCTTTCTTT. Translated, this gives CRRVTGTEAFF.